The rows below give T cell receptor beta chains drawn from one sample of a study of blood T cell repertoires in COVID-19. Assay used: immunoSEQ multiplex PCR; TCRdb lists only in-frame clones, some missing. Among tens of thousands of clones listed, about 86% were seen once. The source material was peripheral blood. The receptors here all came from an older woman with acute or convalescent COVID-19. Each CDR3 is given with its conserved first and last residue. The order of the fields is J gene, V gene, clone size, D gene, CDR3 DNA, CDR3 protein. The D gene is left open where the match is weak. Clone size is stated in some rows and not others, as once, few, many or a class when expanded.

J gene: TRBJ2-1
V gene: TRBV3-1/TRBV3-2
clone size: .
D gene: TRBD2
CDR3 DNA: TGTGCCAGCAGCCAAAGACTTGGACTAGCGGGGGTTTTGTTCTTC
CDR3 protein: CASSQRLGLAGVLFF

J gene: TRBJ2-6
V gene: TRBV11-2
clone size: .
D gene: .
CDR3 DNA: TGTGCCAGCAGCTTACTCCTCTCTGGGGCCAACGTCCTGACTTTC
CDR3 protein: CASSLLLSGANVLTF

J gene: TRBJ1-1
V gene: TRBV6-5
clone size: .
D gene: TRBD1
CDR3 DNA: TGTGCCAGCAGTAACCTCAGGGGGCGAGCTTTCTTT
CDR3 protein: CASSNLRGRAFF

J gene: TRBJ2-2
V gene: TRBV19
clone size: once
D gene: TRBD1
CDR3 DNA: TGTGCCAGTAGTAACAGGGGTTCTGTCTCCGGGGAGCTGTTTTTT
CDR3 protein: CASSNRGSVSGELFF

J gene: TRBJ2-4
V gene: TRBV24-1
clone size: .
D gene: TRBD2
CDR3 DNA: TGTGCCACCAGTGAGCGGGGGGCGGAAAACATTCAGTACTTC
CDR3 protein: CATSERGAENIQYF

J gene: TRBJ1-6
V gene: TRBV6-5
clone size: .
D gene: .
CDR3 DNA: TGTGCCAGCAGGAACAGGGACTCCTATAATTCACCCCTCCACTTT
CDR3 protein: CASRNRDSYNSPLHF

J gene: TRBJ1-2
V gene: TRBV6-5
clone size: .
D gene: .
CDR3 DNA: TGTGCCAGCAGTACAGGGTTGGGCGGCACCTTC
CDR3 protein: CASSTGLGGTF

J gene: TRBJ1-2
V gene: TRBV3-1/TRBV3-2
clone size: .
D gene: .
CDR3 DNA: TGTGCCAGCAGCCAAGGAACGCGTTATGGCTACACCTTC
CDR3 protein: CASSQGTRYGYTF

J gene: TRBJ2-2
V gene: TRBV3-1/TRBV3-2
clone size: .
D gene: .
CDR3 DNA: TGTGCCAGCAGCCAAGGGGCCCCCTCGGCCACCGGGGAGCTGTTTTTT
CDR3 protein: CASSQGAPSATGELFF

J gene: TRBJ2-3
V gene: TRBV5-1
clone size: few
D gene: .
CDR3 DNA: TGCGCCAGCAGCTTACAGGGAGTAGATGGAGATACGCAGTATTTT
CDR3 protein: CASSLQGVDGDTQYF

J gene: TRBJ2-3
V gene: TRBV5-1
clone size: .
D gene: .
CDR3 DNA: TGCGCCAGCAGCTTGGCTCTAGCGCAGAATACGCAGTATTTT
CDR3 protein: CASSLALAQNTQYF

J gene: TRBJ2-1
V gene: TRBV4-1
clone size: .
D gene: TRBD2
CDR3 DNA: TGCGCCAGCAGCCAAGGGCGGGGGGGTTACAATGAGCAGTTCTTC
CDR3 protein: CASSQGRGGYNEQFF

J gene: TRBJ1-4
V gene: TRBV30
clone size: .
D gene: .
CDR3 DNA: TGTGCCTGGAAATCTGGGGGCGCGAATGAAAAACTGTTTTTT
CDR3 protein: CAWKSGGANEKLFF

J gene: TRBJ2-7
V gene: TRBV5-1
clone size: .
D gene: TRBD1
CDR3 DNA: TGCGCCAGCAGCATTGGACAGGGGATCTACGAGCAGTACTTC
CDR3 protein: CASSIGQGIYEQYF

J gene: TRBJ1-4
V gene: TRBV5-1
clone size: once
D gene: .
CDR3 DNA: TGCGCCAGCAGCGACTCGATCGGGACAACCCGTGAAAAACTGTTTTTT
CDR3 protein: CASSDSIGTTREKLFF

J gene: TRBJ1-2
V gene: TRBV27
clone size: .
D gene: TRBD1
CDR3 DNA: TGTGCCAGCAGTTTATCGGGGCCAGGGGGAGCAAATAACTATGGCTACACCTTC
CDR3 protein: CASSLSGPGGANNYGYTF

J gene: TRBJ2-7
V gene: TRBV10-3
clone size: .
D gene: TRBD1
CDR3 DNA: TGTGCCATCAGTGACGCCGGGCAGGGGGCTAATGAGCAGTACTTC
CDR3 protein: CAISDAGQGANEQYF

J gene: TRBJ1-5
V gene: TRBV7-9
clone size: .
D gene: .
CDR3 DNA: TGTGCCAGCAGCTTAACCGGGTTCCAAGCTCCTCAGCCCCAGCATTTT
CDR3 protein: CASSLTGFQAPQPQHF

J gene: TRBJ1-3
V gene: TRBV6-5
clone size: .
D gene: .
CDR3 DNA: TGTGCCAGCAGTTACGGTTTCAGGGGCTCTGGAAACACCATATATTTT
CDR3 protein: CASSYGFRGSGNTIYF

J gene: TRBJ2-7
V gene: TRBV9
clone size: .
D gene: .
CDR3 DNA: TGTGCCAGCAGCGTAGCTCGTATCGTAAGGGGCCCACGTTACGAGCAGTACTTC
CDR3 protein: CASSVARIVRGPRYEQYF

J gene: TRBJ1-1
V gene: TRBV2
clone size: few
D gene: TRBD1
CDR3 DNA: TGTGCCAGCAAAGGACAGGGGGGGGGTTACACTGAAGCTTTCTTT
CDR3 protein: CASKGQGGGYTEAFF

J gene: TRBJ1-6
V gene: TRBV18
clone size: once
D gene: TRBD1
CDR3 DNA: TGTGCCAGCTCGAACCGGGACAGGAACAATTCACCCCTCCACTTT
CDR3 protein: CASSNRDRNNSPLHF

J gene: TRBJ2-7
V gene: TRBV5-1
clone size: .
D gene: .
CDR3 DNA: TGCGCCAGCAGCACCGCGGGGAAATCCTACGAGCAGTACTTC
CDR3 protein: CASSTAGKSYEQYF

J gene: TRBJ1-5
V gene: TRBV2
clone size: once
D gene: .
CDR3 DNA: TGTGCCAGCACGTCAGGGGACAATCAGCCCCAGCATTTT
CDR3 protein: CASTSGDNQPQHF

J gene: TRBJ1-2
V gene: TRBV30
clone size: .
D gene: TRBD1
CDR3 DNA: TGTGCCTGGAGTTTAGGACAGGGACCCCGGGGCTACACCTTC
CDR3 protein: CAWSLGQGPRGYTF

J gene: TRBJ2-7
V gene: TRBV12-3/TRBV12-4
clone size: .
D gene: .
CDR3 DNA: TGTGCCAGCACCGGGGGAGGTTCCTTAGAGCAGTACTTC
CDR3 protein: CASTGGGSLEQYF

J gene: TRBJ1-1
V gene: TRBV11-2
clone size: .
D gene: .
CDR3 DNA: TGTGCCAGCAGCTTAGAATCAGACATGAACACTGAAGCTTTCTTT
CDR3 protein: CASSLESDMNTEAFF

J gene: TRBJ2-2
V gene: TRBV29-1
clone size: .
D gene: TRBD2
CDR3 DNA: TGCAGCGTTGTCCAGCGGGGTAACACCGGGGAGCTGTTTTTT
CDR3 protein: CSVVQRGNTGELFF

J gene: TRBJ2-7
V gene: TRBV4-2
clone size: .
D gene: .
CDR3 DNA: TGTGCCAGCAGCCAAGTGAGGGGGTCCTACGAGCAGTACTTC
CDR3 protein: CASSQVRGSYEQYF

J gene: TRBJ2-1
V gene: TRBV7-3
clone size: .
D gene: TRBD2
CDR3 DNA: TGTGCCAGCAGCTTAACTGCGGTAGCGGGGGCGGACAATGAGCAGTTCTTC
CDR3 protein: CASSLTAVAGADNEQFF

J gene: TRBJ1-1
V gene: TRBV5-4
clone size: few
D gene: TRBD1
CDR3 DNA: TGTGCCAGCAGCGGGACAGGGATCCCTGAAGCTTTCTTT
CDR3 protein: CASSGTGIPEAFF

J gene: TRBJ2-5
V gene: TRBV9
clone size: .
D gene: .
CDR3 DNA: TGTGCCAGCAGCGTAGCTTCGAGGTCCCAAGAGACCCAGTACTTC
CDR3 protein: CASSVASRSQETQYF

J gene: TRBJ2-3
V gene: TRBV4-2
clone size: .
D gene: TRBD2
CDR3 DNA: TGTGCCAGCAGCCAGGCCCCTAGCGGGCGGACCTCCACAGATACGCAGTATTTT
CDR3 protein: CASSQAPSGRTSTDTQYF

J gene: TRBJ2-2
V gene: TRBV2
clone size: .
D gene: TRBD1
CDR3 DNA: TGTGCCAGCGGAGGGACAGGGGACGACACCGGGGAGCTGTTTTTT
CDR3 protein: CASGGTGDDTGELFF

J gene: TRBJ2-3
V gene: TRBV5-4
clone size: .
D gene: .
CDR3 DNA: TGTGCCAGCAGCTTGCCCAGCGCAGATACGCAGTATTTT
CDR3 protein: CASSLPSADTQYF

J gene: TRBJ1-4
V gene: TRBV7-7
clone size: .
D gene: TRBD1
CDR3 DNA: TGTGCCAGCAGCCCGAGACAGGGGACGAGCGAAAAACTGTTTTTT
CDR3 protein: CASSPRQGTSEKLFF

J gene: TRBJ1-5
V gene: TRBV4-1
clone size: .
D gene: .
CDR3 DNA: TGCGCCAGCAGCCAAGAGCCAGGGAAATGGAATCAGCCCCAGCATTTT
CDR3 protein: CASSQEPGKWNQPQHF

J gene: TRBJ2-7
V gene: TRBV5-1
clone size: .
D gene: .
CDR3 DNA: TGCGCCAGCAGTCTAAGACAGTCAAGGGACGAGCAGTACTTC
CDR3 protein: CASSLRQSRDEQYF

J gene: TRBJ1-1
V gene: TRBV6-5
clone size: .
D gene: .
CDR3 DNA: TGTGCCAGCAGTTATCTGGTCAGTTACACTGAAGCTTTCTTT
CDR3 protein: CASSYLVSYTEAFF

J gene: TRBJ2-1
V gene: TRBV5-1
clone size: .
D gene: TRBD2
CDR3 DNA: TGCGCCAGCAGCGGGGTAGCGGGGGTATACAATGAGCAGTTCTTC
CDR3 protein: CASSGVAGVYNEQFF